These T cell receptor beta chains were read from a single sample in a study of vaccination and CD4 T cells after COVID-19. TCRdb analysed the PCR reads with MiXCR anew, one entry per CDR3 protein. The sample carries some 14,000 distinct CDR3 sequences, about three fifths recorded once. No antigen is known for these receptors. The sequencing input was CD4+ T cells from blood, cultured in vitro. These receptors originate from a human donor who had recovered from COVID-19. Both conserved end residues are part of each CDR3. Fields, in order: clone size, D gene, J gene, V gene, CDR3 protein, CDR3 DNA. A D gene is named only where the DNA matches it firmly. The listing skips clone size in some rows; elsewhere it reads once, few, many or a size class.

abundance: NA; d_gene: NA; j_gene: TRBJ2-5; v_gene: TRBV20-1; CDR3aa: CSARVGRETQYF; CDR3nt: TGCAGTGCTAGAGTAGGAAGGGAGACCCAGTACTTC
abundance: large; d_gene: TRBD2; j_gene: TRBJ2-3; v_gene: TRBV7-3; CDR3aa: CASSTRGQTRENTDTQYF; CDR3nt: TGTGCCAGCAGCACCCGAGGTCAGACGCGGGAGAACACAGATACGCAGTATTTT
abundance: NA; d_gene: NA; j_gene: TRBJ2-2; v_gene: TRBV18; CDR3aa: CASSPGGTGELFF; CDR3nt: TGTGCCAGCTCACCAGGGGGCACCGGGGAGCTGTTTTTT
abundance: NA; d_gene: NA; j_gene: TRBJ1-2; v_gene: TRBV12-3/TRBV12-4; CDR3aa: CASSLRRGVDGYTF; CDR3nt: TGTGCCAGCAGTCTACGGCGTGGGGTGGATGGCTACACCTTC
abundance: few; d_gene: NA; j_gene: TRBJ2-2; v_gene: TRBV11-2; CDR3aa: CASSSYSGELFF; CDR3nt: TGTGCCAGCAGCTCTTACAGCGGGGAGCTGTTTTTT
abundance: NA; d_gene: NA; j_gene: TRBJ2-5; v_gene: TRBV7-3; CDR3aa: CASSLFQGKETQYF; CDR3nt: TGTGCCAGCAGCTTATTCCAGGGAAAGGAGACCCAGTACTTC
abundance: NA; d_gene: TRBD1; j_gene: TRBJ1-2; v_gene: TRBV28; CDR3aa: CASSTGAEGYTF; CDR3nt: TGTGCCAGCAGTACAGGGGCTGAGGGCTACACCTTC
abundance: NA; d_gene: NA; j_gene: TRBJ1-1; v_gene: TRBV25-1; CDR3aa: CASSLTLQTEAFF; CDR3nt: TGTGCCAGCAGCCTGACACTACAAACTGAAGCTTTCTTT
abundance: NA; d_gene: TRBD2; j_gene: TRBJ2-5; v_gene: TRBV27; CDR3aa: CASRPLAGRKETQYF; CDR3nt: TGTGCCAGCAGGCCCCTAGCGGGCAGGAAAGAGACCCAGTACTTC
abundance: NA; d_gene: TRBD1; j_gene: TRBJ1-2; v_gene: TRBV2; CDR3aa: CASSRTGSYGYTF; CDR3nt: TGTGCCAGCAGTAGGACAGGGAGCTATGGCTACACCTTC
abundance: few; d_gene: TRBD1; j_gene: TRBJ2-1; v_gene: TRBV20-1; CDR3aa: CSARDLVRGQNEQFF; CDR3nt: TGCAGTGCTAGAGATCTCGTAAGGGGGCAGAATGAGCAGTTCTTC
abundance: NA; d_gene: NA; j_gene: TRBJ1-1; v_gene: TRBV20-1; CDR3aa: CSARELSVWMNTEAFF; CDR3nt: TGCAGTGCTAGAGAACTATCTGTATGGATGAACACTGAAGCTTTCTTT
abundance: few; d_gene: NA; j_gene: TRBJ1-2; v_gene: TRBV24-1; CDR3aa: CATSDQDKGYTF; CDR3nt: TGTGCCACCAGTGACCAGGACAAAGGCTACACCTTC
abundance: NA; d_gene: NA; j_gene: TRBJ2-7; v_gene: TRBV6-5; CDR3aa: CASSYSLYEQYF; CDR3nt: TGTGCCAGCAGTTACTCGCTGTACGAGCAGTACTTC
abundance: NA; d_gene: NA; j_gene: TRBJ1-2; v_gene: TRBV2; CDR3aa: CASSGGRNYGYTF; CDR3nt: TGTGCCAGCAGTGGGGGCCGGAACTATGGCTACACCTTC
abundance: NA; d_gene: TRBD1; j_gene: TRBJ1-3; v_gene: TRBV6-2/TRBV6-3; CDR3aa: CASRRTGVYGNTIYF; CDR3nt: TGTGCCAGCAGGAGAACAGGGGTCTACGGAAACACCATATATTTT
abundance: NA; d_gene: NA; j_gene: TRBJ1-2; v_gene: TRBV19; CDR3aa: CASARGFTRETNYGYTF; CDR3nt: TGTGCCAGTGCCCGCGGGTTCACAAGGGAAACTAACTATGGCTACACCTTC
abundance: NA; d_gene: NA; j_gene: TRBJ1-6; v_gene: TRBV30; CDR3aa: CAWRKRASPLHF; CDR3nt: TGTGCCTGGAGGAAACGGGCTTCACCCCTCCACTTT
abundance: NA; d_gene: NA; j_gene: TRBJ1-2; v_gene: TRBV20-1; CDR3aa: CSAPDLFYGYTF; CDR3nt: TGCAGTGCTCCGGACCTTTTCTATGGCTACACCTTC
abundance: NA; d_gene: TRBD1; j_gene: TRBJ1-1; v_gene: TRBV5-1; CDR3aa: CASSGGQGNTEAFF; CDR3nt: TGCGCCAGCAGCGGGGGACAGGGGAACACTGAAGCTTTCTTT
abundance: NA; d_gene: NA; j_gene: TRBJ2-7; v_gene: TRBV19; CDR3aa: CASTQTVRSYEQYF; CDR3nt: TGTGCCAGCACACAGACAGTTCGCTCCTACGAGCAGTACTTC
abundance: NA; d_gene: NA; j_gene: TRBJ2-5; v_gene: TRBV11-1; CDR3aa: CASSLVGQLSRETQYF; CDR3nt: TGTGCCAGCAGCTTAGTGGGCCAGCTTTCAAGGGAGACCCAGTACTTC
abundance: NA; d_gene: NA; j_gene: TRBJ1-5; v_gene: TRBV7-9; CDR3aa: CASSHRASNQPQHF; CDR3nt: TGCGCCAGCAGCCACAGGGCTAGCAATCAGCCCCAGCATTTT
abundance: NA; d_gene: NA; j_gene: TRBJ1-1; v_gene: TRBV3-1; CDR3aa: CASSLRNRANTEAFF; CDR3nt: TGTGCCAGCAGCCTCCGGAACAGGGCAAACACTGAAGCTTTCTTT
abundance: NA; d_gene: TRBD2; j_gene: TRBJ2-1; v_gene: TRBV7-3; CDR3aa: CASSPRTSGSRDEQFF; CDR3nt: TGTGCCAGCAGCCCGCGGACTAGCGGGAGTAGGGATGAGCAGTTCTTC
abundance: NA; d_gene: NA; j_gene: TRBJ2-7; v_gene: TRBV20-1; CDR3aa: CSASSLAGEQYF; CDR3nt: TGCAGTGCTAGTAGCTTAGCCGGCGAGCAGTACTTC
abundance: NA; d_gene: NA; j_gene: TRBJ1-5; v_gene: TRBV12-3/TRBV12-4; CDR3aa: CASSFSNQPQHF; CDR3nt: TGTGCCAGCAGTTTTTCAAATCAGCCCCAGCATTTT
abundance: NA; d_gene: NA; j_gene: TRBJ1-1; v_gene: TRBV25-1; CDR3aa: CASSESGRAFYTEAFF; CDR3nt: TGTGCCAGCAGTGAATCGGGCAGGGCATTTTACACTGAAGCTTTCTTT
abundance: few; d_gene: TRBD1; j_gene: TRBJ1-5; v_gene: TRBV6-1; CDR3aa: CASSRGTGDSNQPQHF; CDR3nt: TGTGCCAGCAGTCGAGGCACAGGGGATAGCAATCAGCCCCAGCATTTT
abundance: NA; d_gene: NA; j_gene: TRBJ2-1; v_gene: TRBV20-1; CDR3aa: CSASNTYNEQFF; CDR3nt: TGCAGTGCTAGTAATACTTACAATGAGCAGTTCTTC
abundance: NA; d_gene: NA; j_gene: TRBJ2-3; v_gene: TRBV7-3; CDR3aa: CASSFLGSEADTQYF; CDR3nt: TGTGCCAGCAGCTTTTTGGGGTCGGAAGCAGATACGCAGTATTTT
abundance: NA; d_gene: TRBD1; j_gene: TRBJ2-7; v_gene: TRBV6-1; CDR3aa: CASSRPGRTGFYEQYF; CDR3nt: TGTGCCAGCAGTCGACCCGGCCGGACAGGCTTCTACGAGCAGTACTTC
abundance: NA; d_gene: TRBD1; j_gene: TRBJ1-1; v_gene: TRBV27; CDR3aa: CASSHPGQGAARLDGTEAFF; CDR3nt: TGTGCCAGCAGTCACCCGGGACAGGGGGCCGCCCGGTTGGATGGAACTGAAGCTTTCTTT
abundance: NA; d_gene: NA; j_gene: TRBJ2-2; v_gene: TRBV30; CDR3aa: CAWSEESAGELFF; CDR3nt: TGTGCCTGGAGCGAGGAAAGCGCCGGGGAGCTGTTTTTT
abundance: NA; d_gene: NA; j_gene: TRBJ1-1; v_gene: TRBV12-3/TRBV12-4; CDR3aa: CASSSGGRGMNTEAFF; CDR3nt: TGTGCCAGCAGTTCCGGGGGGCGCGGGATGAACACTGAAGCTTTCTTT
abundance: few; d_gene: NA; j_gene: TRBJ2-2; v_gene: TRBV12-3/TRBV12-4; CDR3aa: CASSSTTGTGELFF; CDR3nt: TGTGCCAGCAGTTCCACGACGGGGACCGGGGAGCTGTTTTTT
abundance: NA; d_gene: NA; j_gene: TRBJ2-2; v_gene: TRBV19; CDR3aa: CASSIYWQGGTGELFF; CDR3nt: TGTGCCAGTAGTATATACTGGCAGGGTGGAACCGGGGAGCTGTTTTTT
abundance: few; d_gene: NA; j_gene: TRBJ2-7; v_gene: TRBV6-1; CDR3aa: CASTSIVSSYEQYF; CDR3nt: TGTGCCAGCACCAGTATAGTGAGCTCCTACGAGCAGTACTTC
abundance: few; d_gene: NA; j_gene: TRBJ1-2; v_gene: TRBV6-5; CDR3aa: CASSYGKRYGYTF; CDR3nt: TGTGCCAGCAGTTACGGCAAGCGCTATGGCTACACCTTC
abundance: few; d_gene: TRBD2; j_gene: TRBJ2-1; v_gene: TRBV20-1; CDR3aa: CSARDSSGSSYNEQFF; CDR3nt: TGCAGTGCTAGAGACTCTAGCGGGAGTAGCTACAATGAGCAGTTCTTC
abundance: NA; d_gene: NA; j_gene: TRBJ2-3; v_gene: TRBV19; CDR3aa: CASSADSPQYF; CDR3nt: TGTGCCAGTAGTGCCGACTCTCCGCAGTATTTT
abundance: NA; d_gene: NA; j_gene: TRBJ2-4; v_gene: TRBV5-4; CDR3aa: CASSSRDIQYF; CDR3nt: TGTGCCAGCAGCTCCAGGGACATTCAGTACTTC
abundance: NA; d_gene: NA; j_gene: TRBJ1-5; v_gene: TRBV7-2; CDR3aa: CASSSQGLYNQPQHF; CDR3nt: TGTGCCAGCAGTTCGCAGGGGCTGTACAATCAGCCCCAGCATTTT
abundance: NA; d_gene: TRBD2; j_gene: TRBJ2-3; v_gene: TRBV20-1; CDR3aa: CSARALAGGPSRRFQTQYF; CDR3nt: TGCAGTGCTAGAGCACTAGCGGGAGGGCCGAGCCGGCGTTTCCAGACGCAGTATTTT
abundance: NA; d_gene: TRBD2; j_gene: TRBJ2-7; v_gene: TRBV12-3/TRBV12-4; CDR3aa: CASMASGGGYEQYF; CDR3nt: TGTGCCAGCATGGCCAGCGGGGGGGGCTACGAGCAGTACTTC
abundance: NA; d_gene: TRBD2; j_gene: TRBJ2-1; v_gene: TRBV5-1; CDR3aa: CASSSSRLAGGQYGEQFF; CDR3nt: TGCGCCAGCAGCTCGTCCCGACTAGCGGGAGGGCAGTACGGTGAGCAGTTCTTC
abundance: once; d_gene: NA; j_gene: TRBJ2-5; v_gene: TRBV5-4; CDR3aa: CASSFGVHQETQYF; CDR3nt: TGTGCCAGCAGCTTTGGGGTTCACCAGGAGACCCAGTACTTC
abundance: NA; d_gene: NA; j_gene: TRBJ2-3; v_gene: TRBV20-1; CDR3aa: CSASRRKTDTQYF; CDR3nt: TGCAGTGCTAGCCGCCGGAAGACAGATACGCAGTATTTT
abundance: NA; d_gene: NA; j_gene: TRBJ1-4; v_gene: TRBV5-4; CDR3aa: CASSLVGVEKLFF; CDR3nt: TGTGCCAGCAGCTTGGTTGGGGTTGAAAAACTGTTTTTT
abundance: NA; d_gene: TRBD2; j_gene: TRBJ2-7; v_gene: TRBV5-1; CDR3aa: CASKDASGTYEQYF; CDR3nt: TGCGCCAGCAAAGACGCTAGCGGGACCTACGAGCAGTACTTC
abundance: NA; d_gene: TRBD1; j_gene: TRBJ2-5; v_gene: TRBV28; CDR3aa: CASSRTGGGETQYF; CDR3nt: TGTGCCAGCAGTAGGACAGGGGGCGGTGAGACCCAGTACTTC
abundance: NA; d_gene: NA; j_gene: TRBJ2-3; v_gene: TRBV9; CDR3aa: CASSVGDTQYF; CDR3nt: TGTGCCAGCAGCGTAGGAGATACGCAGTATTTT
abundance: NA; d_gene: NA; j_gene: TRBJ1-6; v_gene: TRBV6-1; CDR3aa: CASSQNNSPLHF; CDR3nt: TGTGCCAGCAGCCAAAATAATTCACCCCTCCACTTT
abundance: NA; d_gene: NA; j_gene: TRBJ1-1; v_gene: TRBV4-1; CDR3aa: CASSQLQGLYAFF; CDR3nt: TGCGCCAGCAGCCAACTGCAGGGTCTGTACGCTTTCTTT
abundance: NA; d_gene: NA; j_gene: TRBJ1-1; v_gene: TRBV7-8; CDR3aa: CASSPSGTTNTEAFF; CDR3nt: TGTGCCAGCAGCCCAAGTGGGACGACGAACACTGAAGCTTTCTTT
abundance: NA; d_gene: TRBD2; j_gene: TRBJ2-3; v_gene: TRBV7-2; CDR3aa: CASSPGTSGRFTQYF; CDR3nt: TGTGCCAGCAGCCCAGGGACTAGCGGGAGGTTTACGCAGTATTTT
abundance: medium-sized; d_gene: NA; j_gene: TRBJ2-2; v_gene: TRBV20-1; CDR3aa: CSARWGSSGELFF; CDR3nt: TGCAGTGCTCGATGGGGTAGCAGCGGGGAGCTGTTTTTT
abundance: NA; d_gene: TRBD1; j_gene: TRBJ1-5; v_gene: TRBV6-1; CDR3aa: CASSKSGQGVWQPQHF; CDR3nt: TGTGCCAGCAGTAAGTCGGGACAGGGGGTTTGGCAGCCCCAGCATTTT
abundance: NA; d_gene: TRBD1; j_gene: TRBJ1-2; v_gene: TRBV5-4; CDR3aa: CASSRTGNYGYTF; CDR3nt: TGTGCCAGCAGCCGGACAGGGAACTATGGCTACACCTTC
abundance: NA; d_gene: NA; j_gene: TRBJ2-7; v_gene: TRBV5-1; CDR3aa: CASSLGRGGYEQYF; CDR3nt: TGCGCCAGCAGCTTGGGGCGGGGTGGCTACGAGCAGTACTTC